Below, 3 T cell receptor beta chains from the same sample are listed, as sequenced in a study of patients and donors after allogeneic stem cell transplantation. Using its own MiXCR run on the RT-PCR reads, TCRdb lists one record per CDR3 protein. This table holds 200,000 to 250,000 distinct CDR3 sequences, roughly an eighth found once. Sequenced input: blood, either unsorted or a sorted T cell fraction (not recorded which). Receptors were obtained from a human donor who was either an allogeneic HSCT recipient or a stem cell or donor lymphocyte infusion donor (not recorded which). It is not recorded whose cells these are; they may come from a transplant donor.

This clonotype was observed at least ten times. The chain recombines TRBV10-3 with TRBJ1-5, with 7 nucleotides matching TRBD1. The CDR3 sequence is 15 residues long. The trim removed 3 bases at V and 5 bases at J, leaving 7 bases unmatched. Germline V gene sequence: CDR1 ENHRY, CDR2 SYGVKD. The CDR3 DNA is TGTGCCATCAGTGATTCCAACAGGGGTTATCAGCCCCAGCATTTT. Amino acid sequence: CAISDSNRGYQPQHF.

The rearrangement uses TRBV5-6 and TRBJ2-2; a weak D match, TRBD2 (6 bases). The ends were cut back, 1 base at V and 1 base at J, with 14 bases in the middle. Germline CDR1 and CDR2: SGHDT and YYEEEE. The CDR3 is made up of 17 amino acids. The CDR3 nucleotides are TGTGCCAGCAGCTTGTTGCTTGCGGGGTTGAACACCGGGGAGCTGTTTTTT. Protein product: CASSLLLAGLNTGELFF.

This clonotype appeared many times. This rearrangement joins TRBV12-3 or TRBV12-4 to TRBJ2-7; no reliable D call. The CDR3 is 13 residues long. Trimming pared 5 bases from V and 2 bases from J, leaving 10 bases between. In DNA, the CDR3 is TGTGCCAGCAGTAAGACATCGACCTACGAGCAGTACTTC. As protein: CASSKTSTYEQYF.